This T cell receptor (beta chain) appears in the sequencing data of a study of regulatory T cells in long-lasting Graves disease. Looking at the study overall: Antithyroid drugs had been taken under 3 months by newly diagnosed Graves' patients.

Sequencing libraries for TCR beta were prepared with iRepertoire HTBI primers and Arm-PCR of CDR3 regions. One entry per CDR3 protein, called by TCRdb with MiXCR from the multiplex PCR reads. The sample comprises about 610,000 distinct CDR3 sequences, about 16% of which are singletons, and around 11% rests with the top ten. Findings and caveats of the study: With persistent disease, TRBV28, TRBJ1-2 and TRBJ2-5 were the favored segments.

Time point noted: newly diagnosed GD, antithyroid drugs for less than 3 months. Preparation of the TCR library used RNA extracted from PBMCs. This CDR3 has 16 amino acids. Germline values: CDR1 SGHRS, CDR2 YFSETQ. V was shortened by 0 bases and J by 0 bases, with 7 bases between the two germline ends. Of note for this clonotype: Antigen specificity is unknown.

Another study also made use of these data, one on T cells in Graves' hyperthyroidism and ophthalmopathy. This second report adds: Uncontrolled infections, other autoimmune diseases, pregnancy or lactation led to exclusion of patients. First-round RT-PCR of the TCR CDR3 relied on the HTBI primer set.

The sequence was collected from a man between 18 and 35 years old with Graves disease. This chain uses TRBV5-1 with TRBJ2-6; D not certain. The sample consisted of peripheral blood mononuclear cells (PBMCs), taken at new diagnosis, from a patient treated with antithyroid drugs. As DNA, the CDR3 is TGCGCCAGCAGCTTGGGGGCTGTCTCTGGGGCCAACGTCCTGACTTTC. Translated, it gives CASSLGAVSGANVLTF. Variable domain in full (rest from reference TRBV5-1 and TRBJ2-6): KAGVTQTPRYLIKTRGQQVTLSCSPISGHRSVSWYQQTPGQGLQFLFEYFSETQRNKGNFPGRFSGRQFSNSRSEMNVSTLELGDSALYLCASSLGAVSGANVLTFGAGSRLTVL.